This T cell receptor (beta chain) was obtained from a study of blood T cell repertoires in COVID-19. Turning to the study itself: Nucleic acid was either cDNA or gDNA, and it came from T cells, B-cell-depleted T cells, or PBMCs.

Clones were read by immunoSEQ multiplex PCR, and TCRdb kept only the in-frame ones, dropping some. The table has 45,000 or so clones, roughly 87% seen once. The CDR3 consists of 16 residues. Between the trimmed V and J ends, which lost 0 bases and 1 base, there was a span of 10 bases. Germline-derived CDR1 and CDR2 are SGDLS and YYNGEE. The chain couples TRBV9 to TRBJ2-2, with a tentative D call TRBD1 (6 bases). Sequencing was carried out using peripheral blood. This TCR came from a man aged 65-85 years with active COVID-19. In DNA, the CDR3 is TGTGCCAGCAGCGTAGAAAAGGGGGTGAACACCGGGGAGCTGTTTTTT. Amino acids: CASSVEKGVNTGELFF.